Below are 4 T cell receptor beta chains sequenced from a single sample in a study of molecular identifiers for immune sequencing clone quantification (dated by TCRdb to about 2018). The library relied on PCR. For sequencing, a NextSeq 500 was employed. The public reads were run again by TCRdb, first through fastp at Q25 and then through MiXCR, and only productive beta chains were kept. CDR3 protein sequences are deduplicated, and each keeps its most common genes and DNA. In all, the sample holds about half a million distinct CDR3 sequences, and around 23% of those were seen once. The biggest ten clones account for 0.7% to 0.9% of the sample. The sequenced sample consisted of naive CD8+ T cells from blood, with Jurkat cell RNA spiked in. In light of the paper, this sample's cell subset or site label describes: FACS-sorted CD8+CD4-CCR7+CD45RA+ naive T cells. All receptors come from a human donor in good health. Some libraries in this study had Jurkat cell RNA spiked in.

The table lists this clonotype with many counts. The rearrangement uses TRBV12-3 or TRBV12-4 and TRBJ2-7, with D maybe TRBD2 (5 bases). This CDR3 contains 12 residues. The V and J ends lost 3 bases and 4 bases respectively, with 7 bases between them. The CDR3 DNA reads as TGTGCCAGCAGTTTTTCGGGGTACGAGCAGTACTTC. It specifies CASSFSGYEQYF.

The chain employs TRBV7-9 and TRBJ1-4; 8 bases match TRBD1. Germline lookup yields CDR1 SEHNR and CDR2 FQNEAQ (reference sequence). Trimming took 4 bases from V and 11 from J; bases not matched to a gene: 9. The CDR3 runs to 14 residues. The CDR3 DNA follows: TGTGCCAGCAGCTCCCCTCGGCAGGGGGCGAAACTGTTTTTT. The encoded protein is CASSSPRQGAKLFF.

The chain couples TRBV12-3 or TRBV12-4 to TRBJ1-1; D is ambiguous. Trimming removed 3 bases at V and 3 bases at J, with 2 bases between. CDR3 size: 11 residues. The CDR3 sequence is CASSFHTEAFF. As DNA, the CDR3 is TGTGCCAGCAGTTTCCACACTGAAGCTTTCTTT.

The gene calls are TRBV25-1 and TRBJ1-2, with TRBD1 identical over 9 bases. Germline V gives CDR1 MGHDK, CDR2 SYGVNS. This CDR3 is 14 amino acids long. The V and J ends lost 3 bases and 4 bases, in that order; junction bases with no gene match: 3. The CDR3 DNA is TGTGCCAGCAGTGAGGGGACAGGGCTCTATGGCTACACCTTC. It is translated as CASSEGTGLYGYTF.